This T cell receptor (beta chain) was observed in a study of monozygotic twins with inflammatory bowel disease. With the 5' RACE reads reprocessed, TCRdb shows one record per CDR3 protein and no DNA. In total, the table holds around 450,000 distinct CDR3 sequences. About this clonotype: What it binds is unknown.

Per donor, roughly 2.5 ml of blood was collected and frozen. The CDR3 runs to 12 residues. Study-level findings and limits: Among twins, concordant and discordant pairs did not differ in repertoire similarity, possibly from limited power. Different T cell subtypes could not be distinguished. Variability in patient repertoires may have come partly from differing immunosuppressive treatments.

The sequenced sample consisted of blood. The TCR sequence derives from a human donor with ulcerative colitis or Crohn's disease, or a healthy co-twin of an affected twin (not recorded which). The chain couples TRBV12-3 or TRBV12-4 to TRBJ2-7; TCRdb picks TRBD1, but there is no DNA to check that call. CDR3: CASSPGWYEQYF.